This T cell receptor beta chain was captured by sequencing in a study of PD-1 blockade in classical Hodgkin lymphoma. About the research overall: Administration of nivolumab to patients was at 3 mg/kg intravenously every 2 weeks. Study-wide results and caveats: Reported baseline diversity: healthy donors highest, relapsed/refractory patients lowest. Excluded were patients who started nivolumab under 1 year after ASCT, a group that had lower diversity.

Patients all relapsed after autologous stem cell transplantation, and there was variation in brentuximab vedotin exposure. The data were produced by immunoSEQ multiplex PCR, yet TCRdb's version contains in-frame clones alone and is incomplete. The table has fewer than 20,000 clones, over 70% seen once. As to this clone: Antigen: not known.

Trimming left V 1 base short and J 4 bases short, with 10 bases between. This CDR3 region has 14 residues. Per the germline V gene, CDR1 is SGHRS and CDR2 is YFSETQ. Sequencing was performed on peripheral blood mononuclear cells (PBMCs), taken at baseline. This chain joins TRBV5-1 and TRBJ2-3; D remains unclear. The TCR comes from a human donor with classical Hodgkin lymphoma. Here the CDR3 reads CASSLRLAPDTQYF. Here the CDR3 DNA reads TGCGCCAGCAGCTTGCGTCTGGCCCCAGATACGCAGTATTTT.